Presented here are 25 T cell receptor beta chains from one specimen sequenced in a study of graft-versus-host responses after intestinal transplantation. These receptors have no known antigen. Generated by immunoSEQ multiplex PCR, the TCRdb table keeps only in-frame clones and is missing some. Of more than 65,000 clones listed, roughly 84% are singletons. Here the sequenced sample was unstimulated CD4+ T cells sorted from spleen or lymph node cells, taken before transplant. The receptors here all came from a human donor who was the organ donor for an intestinal transplant.

This clone was recorded a few times. The DNA of the CDR3 is TGTGCCAGCAGTAATAAGCCCCAGCATTTT. Protein sequence: CASSNKPQHF. The genes are TRBV6-1 and TRBJ1-5, with unresolved D. There are 10 residues in the CDR3. The V and J ends lost 5 bases and 8 bases respectively, with 4 bases between them. Germline V lookup: CDR1 MNHNS, CDR2 SASEGT.

The chain couples TRBV28 to TRBJ1-6, with 9 bases aligning to TRBD1. Germline CDR1 reads MDHEN; CDR2 reads SYDVKM. This CDR3 is built from 15 residues. V trimming: 2 bases; J trimming: 6 bases; junction bases outside the gene matches: 2. The CDR3 region is CASSLGQGSNSPLHF. CDR3 DNA: TGTGCCAGCAGTTTAGGACAGGGGAGTAATTCACCCCTCCACTTT.

Comment on this clone: This sample includes further DNA sequences coding for the same CDR3. The V and J genes are TRBV6-5 and TRBJ2-5, with TRBD2 matching over 8 bases. CDR1 is MNHEY, CDR2 SVGAGI, per germline. This CDR3 contains 12 residues. J lost 4 bases, V lost 6 bases, and 1 base had no gene match. This CDR3 reads CASSGGGETQYF. The CDR3 nucleotides read TGTGCCAGCAGCGGGGGGGGAGAGACCCAGTACTTC.

The rearrangement joins TRBV6-5 to TRBJ1-2; unclear D gene. Looked up from germline, CDR1 is MNHEY and CDR2 is SVGAGI. CDR3 length equals 13 residues. V was trimmed by 2 bases and J by 4 bases, leaving 8 bases between them. CDR3 coding DNA: TGTGCCAGCAGTTACGGGCAGTTCTATGGCTACACCTTC. Protein product: CASSYGQFYGYTF.

This chain uses TRBV30 with TRBJ2-1; possible D gene TRBD1, 5 bases. V was clipped by 0 bases and J by 7 bases, with 13 bases between them. Germline CDR1 is GTSNPN and CDR2 is SVGIG (reference sequence). There are 14 residues in the CDR3. This CDR3 reads CAWSVRGAQNEQFF. CDR3 bases: TGTGCCTGGAGTGTACGTGGGGCACAAAATGAGCAGTTCTTC. Variable domain in full (rest from reference TRBV30 and TRBJ2-1): SQTIHQWPATLVQPVGSPLSLECTVEGTSNPNLYWYRQAAGRGLQLLFYSVGIGQISSEVPQNLSASRPQDRQFILSSKKLLLSDSGFYLCAWSVRGAQNEQFFGPGTRLTVL.

The count of this clone is one. This chain connects TRBV10-3 to TRBJ1-1; no definite D call. V gave up 7 bases and J gave up 5 bases, with 17 bases separating them. The length of the CDR3 is 14 residues. Germline-derived CDR1 and CDR2 are ENHRY and SYGVKD. CDR3 in DNA: TGTGCCATCACCATGTCCACTGGGCTAACTGAAGCTTTCTTT. As protein: CAITMSTGLTEAFF.

The V gene is TRBV25-1, the J gene TRBJ2-2; no reliable D call. This CDR3 has 14 amino acids. CDR1 is MGHDK, CDR2 SYGVNS, per germline. Trimming took 5 bases from V and 4 from J, leaving 11 bases between them. In nucleotides, the CDR3 is TGTGCCAGCAGTCCCCAGCCGGGCACCGGGGAGCTGTTTTTT. It specifies CASSPQPGTGELFF.

This chain uses TRBV5-6 with TRBJ1-2; D is perhaps TRBD1 (6 bases). The CDR3 is 15 amino acids. The germline V and J ends were trimmed by 2 bases and 4 bases, with 15 bases remaining between them. CDR1 is SGHDT and CDR2 is YYEEEE in the germline V gene. CDR3 protein: CASSLLQGTFYGYTF. In DNA, the CDR3 is TGTGCCAGCAGCTTACTTCAGGGGACCTTCTATGGCTACACCTTC.

In regard to this clone: At one end the junction does not follow the germline gene, possibly because of a read error. The chain uses TRBV7-7 and TRBJ2-1, with 8 bases fitting TRBD2. There are 16 residues in the CDR3. Per germline, CDR1 SSHAT and CDR2 FNYEAQ (reference sequence). CDR3 in amino acids: CASSLSGGGTYNEQFF. The CDR3 DNA reads as TGTGCTAGCAGCTTATCCGGCGGGGGGACCTACAATGAGCAGTTCTTC.

The chain uses TRBV18 and TRBJ2-5, with a tentative D call TRBD2 (5 bases). Trimming pared 6 bases from V and 2 bases from J, leaving 16 bases between. Germline assignment: CDR1 KGHSH and CDR2 LQKENI. The CDR3 spans 15 residues. The CDR3 loop reads CASSLWAREQETQYF. CDR3 DNA sequence: TGTGCCAGCTCCCTTTGGGCGAGGGAACAAGAGACCCAGTACTTC.

J is TRBJ1-2 and V is TRBV30, with D possibly matching TRBD1 (6 bases). Trimming removed 3 bases at V and 4 bases at J, with 12 bases between. Germline V gene data show CDR1 as GTSNPN and CDR2 as SVGIG (reference sequence). The CDR3 runs 13 residues. CDR3 bases: TGTGCCTGGAGCCGGGGACAAGGCTATGGCTACACCTTC. Protein sequence: CAWSRGQGYGYTF.

V is TRBV20-1 and J is TRBJ1-4, with a weak D call TRBD1 (6 bases). The CDR3 runs to 11 residues. V was shortened by 5 bases and J by 12 bases, with 13 bases between the two germline ends. CDR1 and CDR2 (germline): DFQATT, SNEGSKA (reference sequence). The CDR3 spells CSAEGGEELFF. The CDR3 DNA is TGCAGTGCTGAGGGGGGGGAAGAACTGTTTTTT.

A single count supports this clone. The chain recombines TRBV7-9 with TRBJ2-1; D unclear. Trimming took 5 bases from V and 7 from J, leaving 9 bases between them. The CDR3 consists of 12 residues. The germline CDR1 and CDR2 sequences are SEHNR and FQNEAQ (reference sequence). CDR3 residues: CASSRPGNEQFF. As DNA, the CDR3 is TGTGCCAGCAGCCGCCCCGGGAATGAGCAGTTCTTC.

In its sample, this clone was seen once. J is TRBJ2-1 and V is TRBV7-6; D is unresolved. V was clipped by 3 bases and J by 5 bases, with 5 bases between them. The CDR3 is 12 amino acids. The germline gives CDR1 SGHVS, CDR2 FNYEAQ. CDR3 DNA: TGTGCCAGCAGCTTGGGCGACAATGAGCAGTTCTTC. It translates to CASSLGDNEQFF.

The J gene is TRBJ2-3, the V gene TRBV29-1; 7 bases fit TRBD2. Germline V gene sequence: CDR1 SQVTM, CDR2 ANQGSEA. The CDR3 spans 12 residues. V lost 8 bases and J lost 6; bases outside the gene matches: 8. CDR3 sequence reads: CSPFGGLDTQYF. The CDR3 region has the DNA TGCAGCCCGTTCGGGGGGTTGGATACGCAGTATTTT.

This clone has a single count. CDR3 DNA sequence: TGTGCCAGCACCCCTCTTGCTAAGAACGTGAATGAGCAGTTCTTC. Translation gives CASTPLAKNVNEQFF. This chain joins TRBV6-5 and TRBJ2-1; no definite D call. The CDR3 contains 15 residues. The V gene's germline CDR1 is MNHEY and CDR2 SVGAGI. V was shortened by 7 bases and J by 7 bases, with 20 bases between the two germline ends.

This chain joins TRBV18 and TRBJ1-3; D unclear. This CDR3 comprises 14 residues. Germline CDR1 reads KGHSH; CDR2 reads LQKENI. Trimming took 2 bases from V and 3 from J, leaving 8 bases between them. The CDR3: CASSPSLGGNTIYF. The CDR3 nucleotides read TGTGCCAGCTCACCATCCCTAGGTGGAAACACCATATATTTT. The full variable domain, in which reference TRBV18 and TRBJ1-3 provide the parts outside the CDR3, is NAGVMQNPRHLVRRRGQEARLRCSPMKGHSHVYWYRQLPEEGLKFMVYLQKENIIDESGMPKERFSAEFPKEGPSILRIQQVVRGDSAAYFCASSPSLGGNTIYFGEGSWLTVV.

The rearrangement joins TRBV30 to TRBJ1-2, with D unclear. The CDR3 is made up of 14 amino acids. The V and J ends lost 5 bases and 0 bases respectively, with 13 bases between them. CDR1 and CDR2 from the germline V gene are GTSNPN and SVGIG (reference sequence). The CDR3 DNA is TGTGCCTGGGCATTCGATAGTGCTAACTATGGCTACACCTTC. The encoded protein is CAWAFDSANYGYTF.

The rearrangement uses TRBV27 and TRBJ1-5; the D is unclear. CDR1 is MNHEY, CDR2 SMNVEV, per germline (reference sequence). The CDR3 has 13 amino acids. V lost 4 bases to trimming and J lost 4 bases, with 8 bases between them. The CDR3 spells CASSSQVNQPQHF. The DNA for the CDR3 is TGTGCCAGCAGTTCTCAGGTTAATCAGCCCCAGCATTTT.

The gene calls are TRBV13 and TRBJ2-6; no firm D call. The CDR3 loop spans 16 amino acids. Germline values: CDR1 PRHDT, CDR2 FYEKMQ (reference sequence). Trimming removed 5 bases at V and 0 bases at J, with 11 bases between. CDR3 amino acids: CASSHWAISGANVLTF. CDR3 nucleotides: TGTGCCAGCAGCCATTGGGCGATCTCTGGGGCCAACGTCCTGACTTTC.

This chain joins TRBV12-5 and TRBJ2-1; 10 bases are shared with TRBD2. The germline gives CDR1 LGHNT, CDR2 FRNRAP. The ends lost 6 bases at V and 4 bases at J; junction bases unmatched: 6. The CDR3 runs 15 residues. CDR3 sequence (DNA): TGTGCTAGTGGGTCCAGCGGGGGGGCGTACAATGAGCAGTTCTTC. Protein sequence: CASGSSGGAYNEQFF. The whole variable domain, remainder taken from reference TRBV12-5 and TRBJ2-1, is DARVTQTPRHKVTEMGQEVTMRCQPILGHNTVFWYRQTMMQGLELLAYFRNRAPLDDSGMPKDRFSAEMPDATLATLKIQPSEPRDSAVYFCASGSSGGAYNEQFFGPGTRLTVL.

The chain has TRBV5-6 and TRBJ2-5, with 9 bases identical to TRBD2. Germline V gene lookup returns CDR1 SGHDT and CDR2 YYEEEE. Trimming at V came to 1 base and at J to 6 bases, leaving 13 bases not matched to a gene. This CDR3 is built from 17 residues. The CDR3 protein is CASSLRIMAGGPQTQYF. The CDR3 DNA reads TGTGCCAGCAGCTTGAGGATTATGGCGGGGGGGCCGCAGACCCAGTACTTC.

The chain uses TRBV29-1 and TRBJ2-1; TRBD2 is a possible D gene (6 bases). Germline CDR1 SQVTM, CDR2 ANQGSEA. V was trimmed by 4 bases and J by 6 bases, leaving 13 bases between them. The CDR3 runs 13 residues. CDR3 DNA sequence: TGCAGCGTTGGGGTTCTAGCGTTCAATGAGCAGTTCTTC. Translated, it gives CSVGVLAFNEQFF.

The chain recombines TRBV7-8 with TRBJ1-4; D call uncertain. Germline CDR1 is SGHVS and CDR2 is FQNEAQ. Trimming cost V 4 bases and J 12 bases, with 15 bases left between them. This CDR3 contains 13 residues. The CDR3 nucleotides read TGTGCCAGCAGCTGGAGTTACGGAAGCGAACTGTTTTTT. Its protein is CASSWSYGSELFF.

This sequence joins TRBV29-1 and TRBJ1-2; 7 nucleotides agree with TRBD1. V gave up 4 bases and J gave up 7 bases; unmatched junction bases: 15. The germline gives CDR1 SQVTM, CDR2 ANQGSEA. The CDR3 covers 15 residues. The CDR3 sequence: CSVGIFAGQSGGYTF. CDR3 bases: TGCAGCGTTGGGATTTTTGCGGGACAGAGCGGTGGCTACACCTTC.